This section outlines one TCR beta chain sequence together with its context. The antigen remains undetermined. Assay used: immunoSEQ multiplex PCR; TCRdb lists only in-frame clones, some missing. The table includes approximately 17,000 clones, approximately 60% detected once. The entry originates in a study of Tregs in tolerant kidney transplant recipients. CDR1 is MNHEY, CDR2 SVGAGI, per germline. J lost 6 bases, V lost 6 bases, and 11 bases had no gene match. CDR3 length: 15 amino acids. Findings of the study overall: Few patients were studied, so findings need validation in larger groups. This study did not directly address biological reproducibility. Tregs expanded with activated donor B cells seemed most donor-specific.

The origin of this receptor is a human donor in good health. This chain connects TRBV6-5 to TRBJ2-5; 9 bases map to TRBD2. The sample was Tregs from blood cultured with allogeneic cells. Here the CDR3 DNA reads TGTGCCAGCAGCCCTTGGGTAGGGACTAGCAAGACCCAGTACTTC. Encoded protein: CASSPWVGTSKTQYF.